Presented here are 30 T cell receptor beta chains from one specimen sequenced in a study of cytomegalovirus exposure and HLA in healthy donors. Amplification used 60 Vbeta primers and 13 Jbeta primers. Sequencing was performed with immunoSEQ multiplex PCR; in TCRdb, only in-frame clones are kept and a portion is missing. The repertoire holds 80,000 to 95,000 clones, with around 81% as singletons. The sequenced material came from PBMCs. Receptors were obtained from a woman in her 30s in good health and CMV-seronegative.

The J gene is TRBJ2-1, the V gene TRBV7-2; 7 bases match TRBD1. Germline CDR1 and CDR2: SGHTA and FQGNSA. The trim removed 5 bases at V and 4 bases at J, leaving 11 bases unmatched. The CDR3 is 16 residues long. CDR3: CASSAIQGMGYNEQFF. CDR3 in DNA: TGTGCCAGCAGCGCGATACAGGGGATGGGGTACAATGAGCAGTTCTTC. The whole variable domain, remainder taken from reference TRBV7-2 and TRBJ2-1, is GAGVSQSPSNKVTEKGKDVELRCDPISGHTALYWYRQSLGQGLEFLIYFQGNSAPDKSGLPSDRFSAERTGGSVSTLTIQRTQQEDSAVYLCASSAIQGMGYNEQFFGPGTRLTVL.

This clone was picked up one time. J is TRBJ1-4 and V is TRBV27, with TRBD1 matching over 7 bases. The CDR3 runs 14 residues. J lost 2 bases, V lost 5 bases, and 2 bases had no gene match. CDR1 and CDR2 (germline): MNHEY, SMNVEV (reference sequence). CDR3 sequence (DNA): TGTGCCAGCAGTAGACAGGGCACTAATGAAAAACTGTTTTTT. It is translated as CASSRQGTNEKLFF.

The chain has TRBV10-3 and TRBJ2-2, with 8 nucleotides matching TRBD2. The CDR3 is 15 amino acids. Germline lookup yields CDR1 ENHRY and CDR2 SYGVKD. J lost 0 bases, V lost 11 bases, and 8 bases had no gene match. CDR3 sequence reads: CAVQLAGPNTGELFF. The CDR3 DNA is TGTGCCGTCCAATTAGCGGGACCGAACACCGGGGAGCTGTTTTTT.

The chain combines TRBV13 with TRBJ2-2, with TRBD1 matching 8 bases. V gave up 5 bases and J gave up 3 bases; unmatched junction bases: 5. Germline CDR1 reads PRHDT; CDR2 reads FYEKMQ (reference sequence). This CDR3 is 15 amino acids long. The chain's CDR3 is CASSPQGAYTGELFF. DNA for the CDR3: TGTGCCAGCAGCCCGCAGGGGGCATACACCGGGGAGCTGTTTTTT.

The chain employs TRBV27 and TRBJ2-2, with 10 bases fitting TRBD2. The CDR3 has 15 residues. Trimming took 6 bases from V and 1 from J; bases not matched to a gene: 2. Germline V gives CDR1 MNHEY, CDR2 SMNVEV (reference sequence). As DNA, the CDR3 is TGTGCCAGCAGGGGACTAGCGCTGAACACCGGGGAGCTGTTTTTT. Translation gives CASRGLALNTGELFF.

The rearrangement joins TRBV30 to TRBJ1-1; no firm D call. This CDR3 is built from 11 residues. V was clipped by 1 base and J by 3 bases, with 3 bases between them. CDR1 is GTSNPN, CDR2 SVGIG, per germline (reference sequence). CDR3 amino acids: CAWSGDTEAFF. The CDR3 bases are TGTGCCTGGAGTGGCGACACTGAAGCTTTCTTT.

The chain couples TRBV5-1 to TRBJ2-5; 10 bases agree with TRBD1. V gave up 3 bases and J gave up 5 bases; unmatched junction bases: 1. From germline, CDR1 is SGHRS and CDR2 YFSETQ. The CDR3 spans 13 residues. The CDR3 spells CASSSGQGETQYF. DNA of the CDR3: TGCGCCAGCAGCTCGGGACAGGGGGAGACCCAGTACTTC.

This clone was observed once. The chain joins TRBV9 to TRBJ2-1; maybe TRBD1 (5 bases). V lost 0 bases and J lost 5, with 12 bases in between. The length of the CDR3 is 15 residues. CDR1 SGDLS and CDR2 YYNGEE come from the germline V gene. For the CDR3, the DNA is TGTGCCAGCAGCGTAGGAAAGGGGCCGAACAATGAGCAGTTCTTC. Protein product: CASSVGKGPNNEQFF. The full variable domain, its missing parts supplied by reference TRBV9 and TRBJ2-1, is DSGVTQTPKHLITATGQRVTLRCSPRSGDLSVYWYQQSLDQGLQFLIQYYNGEERAKGNILERFSAQQFPDLHSELNLSSLELGDSALYFCASSVGKGPNNEQFFGPGTRLTVL.

The rearrangement uses TRBV9 and TRBJ1-5; D is unresolved. The CDR3 has 13 residues. CDR1 SGDLS and CDR2 YYNGEE come from the germline V gene. Trimming left V 0 bases short and J 5 bases short, with 6 bases between. CDR3 protein: CASSVAVDQPQHF. For the CDR3, the DNA is TGTGCCAGCAGCGTAGCCGTTGATCAGCCCCAGCATTTT.

This chain connects TRBV6-5 to TRBJ1-5; no clear D gene. The CDR3 consists of 11 residues. The V gene lost 6 bases and the J gene lost 6 bases, with 6 bases spanning the gap. From germline, CDR1 is MNHEY and CDR2 SVGAGI. The CDR3 sequence is CASSPIQPQHF. Written as DNA, the CDR3 is TGTGCCAGCAGCCCCATTCAGCCCCAGCATTTT.

The chain uses TRBV20-1 and TRBJ2-1; D is perhaps TRBD2 (6 bases). The CDR3 has 11 amino acids. Trimming removed 3 bases from V and 15 bases from J, with 15 bases in between. Per the germline V gene, CDR1 is DFQATT and CDR2 is SNEGSKA (reference sequence). CDR3 amino acids: CSASRGSGLFF. CDR3 nucleotide sequence: TGCAGTGCTAGTCGGGGGAGCGGGCTGTTCTTC.

V and J are TRBV28 and TRBJ1-1; D is ambiguous. Per germline, CDR1 MDHEN and CDR2 SYDVKM. V was trimmed by 7 bases and J by 4 bases, leaving 7 bases between them. This CDR3 spans 11 amino acids. The CDR3 DNA reads TGTGCCAGCATTGAGAGCACTGAAGCTTTCTTT. It yields the protein CASIESTEAFF.

The rearrangement uses TRBV27 and TRBJ2-5; possibly TRBD2 for D (6 bases). Germline V CDR1 and CDR2: MNHEY, SMNVEV (reference sequence). The CDR3 runs 16 residues. V lost 8 bases and J lost 1, with 20 bases in between. In nucleotides, the CDR3 is TGTGCCAGCCGCCGAACCTTTGGGACTTCCCAAGAGACCCAGTACTTC. This encodes CASRRTFGTSQETQYF.

The chain has TRBV5-1 and TRBJ1-1, with 8 nucleotides matching TRBD1. V was clipped by 4 bases and J by 1 base; unmatched bases: 6. The CDR3 covers 15 residues. Germline CDR1 reads SGHRS; CDR2 reads YFSETQ. The CDR3 here is CASSSLQGGNTEAFF. DNA for the CDR3: TGCGCCAGCAGCAGTCTACAGGGGGGGAACACTGAAGCTTTCTTT.

The V gene is TRBV7-2, the J gene TRBJ2-5, with D possibly TRBD1 on 6 matching bases. Germline-derived CDR1 and CDR2 are SGHTA and FQGNSA. V lost 1 base to trimming and J lost 3 bases, with 12 bases between them. CDR3 length: 15 amino acids. The CDR3 region is CASSLEGYREETQYF. CDR3 nucleotides: TGTGCCAGCAGCTTAGAGGGTTACAGGGAAGAGACCCAGTACTTC.

The chain carries TRBV13 and TRBJ2-7; 14 bases agree with TRBD2. V gave up 5 bases and J gave up 3 bases; unmatched junction bases: 6. Germline V gives CDR1 PRHDT, CDR2 FYEKMQ (reference sequence). This CDR3 comprises 16 residues. Here the CDR3 reads CASSLRLAGGIYEQYF. The CDR3 bases are TGTGCCAGCAGCCTGAGACTAGCGGGGGGGATCTACGAGCAGTACTTC.

The CDR3 loop is CASSQNGDSPLHF. The CDR3 bases are TGTGCCAGCAGCCAGAACGGTGATTCACCCCTCCACTTT. V is TRBV4-2 and J is TRBJ1-6; D remains ambiguous. This CDR3 has 13 residues. The V end was cut by 3 bases, the J end by 8 bases, with 8 bases between. Per germline, CDR1 LGHNA and CDR2 YNFKEQ.

J is TRBJ2-3 and V is TRBV14; the D gene is possibly TRBD1 (5 bases). The V and J ends lost 0 bases and 4 bases respectively, with 11 bases between them. CDR1 is SGHDN and CDR2 is FVKESK in the germline V gene. The CDR3 is 15 amino acids. In DNA form, the CDR3 reads TGTGCCAGCAGCCAAGAAGCAGGGCTTTCAGATACGCAGTATTTT. As protein: CASSQEAGLSDTQYF.

The chain combines TRBV19 with TRBJ2-3; 7 positions match TRBD1. The CDR3 is 18 residues long. V lost 0 bases to trimming and J lost 4 bases; unmatched junction nucleotides: 13. The V gene's germline CDR1 is LNHDA and CDR2 SQIVND (reference sequence). The CDR3 region has the DNA TGTGCCAGTAGTATAGACAATCCGGGACAGAGTTCTGCAGATACGCAGTATTTT. Translated, it gives CASSIDNPGQSSADTQYF.

The chain recombines TRBV5-1 with TRBJ2-2, with D tentatively TRBD1 (6 bases). V shed 6 bases and J shed 0 bases, with 9 bases lying between them. Germline V gene data show CDR1 as SGHRS and CDR2 as YFSETQ. The CDR3 spans 14 residues. The CDR3 region is CASKAGANTGELFF. CDR3 in DNA: TGCGCCAGCAAAGCAGGGGCGAACACCGGGGAGCTGTTTTTT.

This clone is medium-sized (0.01 to 0.1%). V gene TRBV6-1 combines with J gene TRBJ2-7, with D perhaps matching TRBD2 (5 bases). This CDR3 has 14 amino acids. Germline CDR1 and CDR2: MNHNS and SASEGT. Trimming removed 0 bases at V and 11 bases at J, with 17 bases between. The CDR3 spells CASSEAGTQREKYF. In DNA form, the CDR3 reads TGTGCCAGCAGTGAAGCCGGCACCCAAAGGGAGAAGTACTTC.

V and J are TRBV7-9 and TRBJ2-3; TRBD2 matches 7 bases. CDR3 length: 15 amino acids. Germline loops: CDR1 SEHNR, CDR2 FQNEAQ (reference sequence). J was trimmed by 0 bases and V by 4 bases; bases with no gene match: 4. The CDR3, as DNA: TGTGCCAGCAGCTCGGGACTAACTAGCACAGATACGCAGTATTTT. Amino acids: CASSSGLTSTDTQYF.

A remark on this clone: One end of the junction fails to match germline, which may point to a read error. The chain combines TRBV7-9 with TRBJ1-2; 9 bases are a match to TRBD1. The CDR3 spans 15 residues. The germline CDR1 and CDR2 sequences are SEHNR and FQNEAQ (reference sequence). CDR3 coding DNA: TGTTCCAGCAGCTTACCCTCGGGACAGGGCAATGGCTACACCTTC. Translating it yields CSSSLPSGQGNGYTF.

The chain joins TRBV7-3 to TRBJ2-1, with unresolved D. Trimming shortened V by 5 bases and J by 4 bases, and 15 bases separated the two germline ends. Germline V lookup: CDR1 SGHTA, CDR2 FQGTGA. CDR3 length: 15 residues. CDR3 nucleotides: TGTGCCAGCAGCCCCGCGCGCGGCCAATACAATGAGCAGTTCTTC. It yields the protein CASSPARGQYNEQFF.

In the case of this clone: At one boundary the junction diverges from the germline segment, which might be a read error. This rearrangement joins TRBV7-9 to TRBJ1-6; D not resolved. The germline V gene has CDR1 SEHNR and CDR2 FQNEAQ (reference sequence). The length of the CDR3 is 14 residues. In DNA form, the CDR3 reads TGTTCCAGCAGCTTAGTGTCAGATAATTCACCCCTCCACTTT. Translating gives CSSSLVSDNSPLHF.

V is TRBV6-5 and J is TRBJ1-1; 9 positions match TRBD1. Germline CDR1 reads MNHEY; CDR2 reads SVGAGI. V lost 4 bases and J lost 5; bases outside the gene matches: 5. The CDR3 contains 14 residues. This CDR3 reads CASSLRQGGTEAFF. The CDR3 DNA reads as TGTGCCAGCAGTTTGAGACAGGGGGGAACTGAAGCTTTCTTT.

This clone was detected only once. In the same sample, other DNA sequences code for this CDR3. The chain employs TRBV9 and TRBJ2-1; the match to TRBD2 covers 14 bases. The V and J ends lost 4 bases and 0 bases, in that order; junction bases with no gene match: 9. Per germline, CDR1 SGDLS and CDR2 YYNGEE. This CDR3 has 19 amino acids. The CDR3 sequence is CASSPGLAGGRPSYNEQFF. The CDR3, as DNA: TGTGCCAGCAGCCCAGGACTAGCGGGAGGAAGGCCCTCCTACAATGAGCAGTTCTTC.

The V call is TRBV7-6, the J call TRBJ1-2, with D maybe TRBD1 (5 bases). Germline V gives CDR1 SGHVS, CDR2 FNYEAQ. There are 15 residues in the CDR3. The V and J ends lost 1 base and 8 bases respectively, with 17 bases between them. As DNA, the CDR3 is TGTGCCAGCAGCTTAGACGCAGGGCCGCACATAGGCTACACCTTC. It is translated as CASSLDAGPHIGYTF.

The rearrangement uses TRBV2 and TRBJ2-3, with D hard to call. V dropped 1 base and J dropped 6 bases, with 5 bases sitting between them. This CDR3 is 12 amino acids long. The germline gives CDR1 SNHLY, CDR2 FYNNEI. This CDR3 is CASSEGADTQYF. CDR3 nucleotides: TGTGCCAGCAGTGAAGGGGCGGATACGCAGTATTTT.

This chain links TRBV6-4 with TRBJ1-1; weak D call: TRBD1 (6 bases). The CDR3 contains 15 residues. Trimming removed 7 bases from V and 3 bases from J, with 18 bases in between. Germline CDR1 reads MRHNA; CDR2 reads SNTAGT. CDR3 nucleotide sequence: TGTGCCAGCACCCGACAGGCTCAACGGGACACTGAAGCTTTCTTT. Translation: CASTRQAQRDTEAFF.